This T cell receptor beta chain was observed in a study of T cells in Graves' hyperthyroidism and ophthalmopathy (dated by TCRdb to the late 2010s). Concerning the study at large: To identify TCR V-J signatures that set the groups apart, the researchers used a discovery cohort of about a hundred patients, made up of some 41 with Graves' ophthalmopathy and 55 to 65 with stable Graves' hyperthyroidism. The 75 to 100 discovery patients were divided at random into training and test sets in a 7:3 ratio. After sampling, hyperthyroidism patients received methimazole starting at 30 mg daily, and ophthalmopathy patients received high-dose intravenous methylprednisolone. Prospective prediction of ophthalmopathy was tested in an independent validation cohort consisting of roughly 19 hyperthyroidism patients and approximately 16 patients who later progressed to ophthalmopathy. The paper describes TCR Vbeta CDR3 sequencing of roughly 130 peripheral blood samples, made up of 43 ophthalmopathy patients, approximately 76 hyperthyroidism patients and approximately 17 progressor patients. In addition, the study compared T-cell repertoires in thyroid tissue and in blood from 6 or 7 Graves' hyperthyroidism patients. The study at large found these results: Ophthalmopathy was separated from stable hyperthyroidism by a 13 V-J signature model, with around 90% sensitivity and about 81% specificity obtained in cross-validation and 80%/75% obtained in testing. Most expanded thyroid clonotypes (frequency above 0.001) were also detected in blood, a finding suggesting that blood repertoires may reflect thyroid immune responses. No statistical method was used to set the sample size in advance, and investigators knew the group allocation. In validation, the model predicted progression to ophthalmopathy a median of roughly 6.5 months before onset, with roughly 70% sensitivity and almost 75% specificity.

From the germline V gene, CDR1 is SQVTM and CDR2 is ANQGSEA. The V and J ends are trimmed by 4 bases and 4 bases, leaving 13 bases between them. From its cysteine to its phenylalanine, the CDR3 spans 13 amino acids. The retained sequence is limited to the CDR3, 39 bases, with the frame set at the first base. Any patient with an uncontrolled infection, another autoimmune disease, pregnancy or lactation was excluded. Clinical symptoms, serum thyroxine and TRAb, thyroid ultrasound, and orbital computed tomography formed the basis for the diagnoses. Total RNA was extracted using Trizol reagent, and RNA quality was assessed on an Agilent 2100 Bioanalyzer. The TCR beta CDR3 regions were amplified from the RNA transcripts. A first-round RT-PCR of the TCR CDR3 used the HTBI primer set with the Qiagen OneStep RT-PCR kit. The libraries were constructed in a second round of multiplex PCR and then size-selected and purified. Libraries were sequenced paired-end with 100 bp reads on an Illumina HiSeq2000. For the original study's pipeline: SOAPnuke was used to process the raw data, throwing out any read that contained adapters or uncalled bases, had a mean Phred below 15, or lacked an exact constant-primer or identifier match. High-quality paired reads were merged using COPE v1.2.5, and each unique nucleotide sequence was defined as a clonotype. Clonotypes were aligned to IMGT TRBV, TRBD and TRBJ reference segments using MiTCR v1.1. Only V-J combinations with frequency above 0.0001, covering 99% to 99.2% of repertoires, were analysed. A TCS score was defined as the ratio of F50 (clonal expansion) to E x V (chaos), with BLOSUM62-based TCRdist applied between CDR3 peptides within each V-J. Welch's t-statistics and random forest reduced fewer than 600 V-J features to 13, which were used in a naive Bayes classifier (R e1071). The Morisita-Horn index was used to measure how similar the thyroid and blood repertoires were. In-frame beta chains were kept once TCRdb had trimmed the public reads at Q25 with fastp and called clones with MiXCR. Every CDR3 protein is listed once, alongside the most common genes and DNA of its rows. The V and J calls come from TCRdb's annotation, not from the publication. The sample profile shows roughly 570,000 distinct CDR3 sequences; around 45% of them were found once. In total, the top ten clones hold 15% to 20% of the sample.

Many counts were recorded for this clonotype. Its specific antigen is unknown. The input lacks base qualities; no much larger clone sits a single base away. The sequenced sample was peripheral blood or thyroid tissue (not recorded which). The rearranged chain carries TRBV29-1 and TRBJ1-1; no D gene is confidently identified. The origin of this receptor is an adult woman with Graves' disease, either hyperthyroidism or ophthalmopathy (not recorded which). The nucleotide sequence is TGCAGCGTTGTCGCCTTAAGGGTCACTGAAGCTTTCTTT. Translated, this gives CSVVALRVTEAFF.